This T cell receptor beta chain is from a study of response to subunit inactivated influenza vaccine. Study-wide findings and caveats: The authors put forward the suggestion that each seasonal influenza vaccination may bring in only a limited number of new T cells.

TCRdb re-derived calls from the RT-PCR reads in MiXCR, one entry per CDR3 protein. The sample lists hundreds of thousands of distinct CDR3 sequences, about a fifth seen once, with approximately 10% in the top ten. V lost 1 base to trimming and J lost 7 bases, with 9 bases between them. CDR3 length equals 13 residues. Germline V gene lookup returns CDR1 LGHDT and CDR2 YNNKEL (reference sequence). As for this clonotype: The target antigen is unknown.

The sequence derives from a man aged 45-65 years who received an inactivated influenza vaccine. V is TRBV3-1 and J is TRBJ2-3; no clear D gene. The input for sequencing was PBMCs from blood, taken less than 6 days after vaccination. The CDR3 DNA is TGTGCCAGCAGCCAAGTCCTGTCGAATACGCAGTATTTT. This sequence encodes CASSQVLSNTQYF.